This T cell receptor (beta chain) was profiled in a study of identical twins (dated by TCRdb to 2016 to 2017). With regard to the full study: To test whether fetal clonotypes persist, the study used deep sequencing on TCR alpha and beta repertoires from monozygotic twins, unrelated adults of various ages, and cord blood. To rule out contamination, the twin experiments were replicated at different times with different library preparation protocols. Findings and caveats that apply to the study as a whole: Zero-insertion analyses could be partly confounded by invariant T cells such as MAIT and iNKT, although diverse VJ usage argued against such confounding for most clonotypes. Out-of-frame TCR alpha sharing in monozygotic twins was systematically underestimated by recombination models, whereas sharing between unrelated individuals was in agreement with the recombination models. A weaker excess of twin sharing was found in beta out-of-frame sequences because the signal-to-noise ratio was lowered by fewer shared sequences. Fewer insertions were carried by abundant cord blood beta clonotypes; a weaker similar trend was observed in young adult naive repertoires, while no such trend was observed in memory repertoires. Because the same donors could not be followed over many years, conclusions were based on cross-sectional statistical analysis. Out-of-frame TCR alpha sequences shared between twins showed an excess of low generation-probability sequences compared with coincidental sharing between unrelated individuals.

All donors were healthy Caucasians. The twin cohort comprised three pairs of female monozygotic twins, all aged about 18 to 29 years. Peripheral blood mononuclear cells were used as the source from which RNA for TCR libraries was isolated. This clonotype was picked up a small number of times. Its antigen target is currently unknown. Per-nucleotide qualities are absent, and no much larger clonotype sits a single base away. Trimmed from V: 6 bases; trimmed from J: 2 bases; junction bases lacking a gene match: 7. The CDR3, cysteine through phenylalanine, is 16 amino acids long. Only the CDR3 DNA is retained, 48 bases long and in frame from the first base. The germline V gene yields ENHRY for CDR1 and SYGVKD for CDR2. The library was obtained by 5' RACE. The sequencer listed for this sample is Illumina HiSeq 2000. A universal primer binding site was introduced by template switching, and a unique molecular identifier was present in the final cDNA, enabling accurate counting of TCR cDNA molecules. First-strand cDNA for TCR alpha and beta chains was synthesized from specific primers in the conserved constant-segment region. To control for contamination, each cDNA library was double barcoded with a SMART-Mk sample barcode plus Illumina barcodes. TruSeq adapter sequences and Illumina sample barcodes were added in two successive PCR steps. The TCR alpha and beta cDNA libraries were sequenced on the Illumina HiSeq platform using custom primers. In the paper's pipeline: Unique molecular identifiers were extracted from raw reads with MiGEC, and CDR3 positions were determined with MiXCR. Recombination models were inferred per individual with the repgenHMM and IGoR tools using an EM algorithm. Shared clonotypes were analyzed with the tcR package in R, and sharing was normalized by the product of cloneset sizes. To study raw recombination without the effects of thymic and clonal selection, out-of-frame nonproductive sequences were analyzed. The raw public data were reprocessed by TCRdb itself: fastp quality trimming at Q25, MiXCR clonotype calling, in-frame beta chains only. Rows with a matching CDR3 protein are joined into one entry that keeps the most common DNA and genes. The V and J calls come from TCRdb's annotation, not from the publication. The sample includes 550,000 to 700,000 distinct CDR3 sequences, with approximately 22% observed a single time. Approximately 4.3% of the sample is held by the ten biggest clonotypes.

This sample also belongs to another study, concerning T cells expressing NK-cell markers. The second study also describes: In sorted CD3+CD56+NKG2C+, CD3+CD56+NKG2C- and CD3+CD56-NKG2C+ T-cell subsets from eight donors, TCR beta-chain repertoires were profiled. Most of the eight sequenced donors were HCMV-seropositive and one was HCMV-seronegative. In several experiments an anti-gammadeltaTCR antibody was added to restrict sorting to alphabetaTCR-expressing T cells. For six donors, the dominant CD3+CD56+NKG2C+ clonotypes were among the top 10 CD8+ clonotypes and accounted for 1.0-7.0% of CD8+ T cells. Those dominant clonotypes were again the most abundant among CD3+CD56-NKG2C+ cells in a handful of donors, at about 25-65%. Whether the expanded NKG2C-expressing T cell clones were specific for HCMV antigens remained unclear. All eight donors whose samples were sequenced were randomly selected healthy volunteers, three of them men and five women. HCMV serostatus was determined by detecting HCMV-specific IgG in serum with a commercial ELISA kit. For roughly 6 donors, bulk peripheral blood T-cell repertoires were additionally sequenced from unsorted PBMC. MIGEC was used to demultiplex reads and group the reads by UMI, and MiTCR was used to assemble and quantify clonotypes. Only TCR cDNA sequences supported by at least two reads were kept to exclude erroneous sequences. The tcR package was used for downstream repertoire analysis, with clonotypes matched between fractions based on CDR3 nucleotide sequence plus V segment. VDJmatch was used to annotate antigen specificity against VDJdb, with one amino acid substitution in CDR3 permitted.

The sample was PBMCs. The rearrangement joined TRBV10-3 to TRBJ2-5, and TRBD2 aligns with 12 junction nucleotides. The sequence derives from a woman between 18 and 29 years old in good health. The DNA sequence is given as TGTGCCATCAGCTCCGGGACTAGCGGGCTACAAGAGACCCAGTACTTC. It translates to CAISSGTSGLQETQYF.